One and the same sample provided the 9 T cell receptor beta chains below, sequenced in a study of cytomegalovirus exposure and HLA in healthy donors. A multiplex PCR was run with 60 Vbeta primers and 13 Jbeta primers. Assay used: immunoSEQ multiplex PCR; TCRdb lists only in-frame clones, some missing. The sample holds under 200,000 clones, 75% to 90% seen once. The specimen was PBMCs. These receptors all come from a male donor in good health and CMV-seronegative.

The chain carries TRBV6-5 and TRBJ1-5; perhaps TRBD1 as D (6 bases). Trimming shortened V by 0 bases and J by 6 bases, and 12 bases separated the two germline ends. Looked up from germline, CDR1 is MNHEY and CDR2 is SVGAGI. This CDR3 has 15 residues. The CDR3 sequence is CASSYSGGAGQPQHF. The CDR3 DNA is TGTGCCAGCAGTTACTCAGGGGGGGCCGGTCAGCCCCAGCATTTT.

The chain couples TRBV5-1 to TRBJ1-2; 8 bases are shared with TRBD1. Unmatched junction bases numbered 9, after V lost 6 bases and J lost 5 bases. The CDR3 is made up of 14 amino acids. Per germline, CDR1 SGHRS and CDR2 YFSETQ. The CDR3 sequence: CASKQGETVYGYTF. Here the CDR3 DNA reads TGCGCCAGCAAACAGGGGGAGACCGTTTATGGCTACACCTTC. The full variable domain, in which reference TRBV5-1 and TRBJ1-2 provide the parts outside the CDR3, is KAGVTQTPRYLIKTRGQQVTLSCSPISGHRSVSWYQQTPGQGLQFLFEYFSETQRNKGNFPGRFSGRQFSNSRSEMNVSTLELGDSALYLCASKQGETVYGYTFGSGTRLTVV.

In the case of this clone: Germline is not matched at one junction end, which may reflect a read error. This chain links TRBV11-2 with TRBJ2-1; 10 bases line up with TRBD2. CDR1 is SGHAT, CDR2 FQNNGV, per germline. The CDR3 totals 14 residues. The CDR3 sequence is CASRLAGGHNEQFF. The CDR3, as DNA: TGTGCCAGCAGGTTAGCGGGGGGCCACAATGAGCAGTTCTTC.

This clone was observed once. The rearrangement uses TRBV14 and TRBJ1-3; D call uncertain. In germline, CDR1 is SGHDN, CDR2 FVKESK. The V end was cut by 4 bases, the J end by 7 bases, with 11 bases between. The CDR3 loop spans 13 amino acids. CDR3 in DNA: TGTGCCAGCAGCCTCCATGGCCCCAACACCATATATTTT. This sequence encodes CASSLHGPNTIYF. Full variable domain (missing parts from reference TRBV14 and TRBJ1-3): EAGVTQFPSHSVIEKGQTVTLRCDPISGHDNLYWYRRVMGKEIKFLLHFVKESKQDESGMPNNRFLAERTGGTYSTLKVQPAELEDSGVYFCASSLHGPNTIYFGEGSWLTVV.

The chain uses TRBV9 and TRBJ2-7, with a possible D match to TRBD1 (6 bases). CDR1 is SGDLS and CDR2 is YYNGEE in the germline V gene. Trimming pared 3 bases from V and 4 bases from J, leaving 14 bases between. This CDR3 region has 14 residues. CDR3 protein: CASSESQQGYEQYF. CDR3 nucleotide sequence: TGTGCCAGCAGCGAGAGTCAACAGGGTTACGAGCAGTACTTC.

The V and J genes are TRBV20-1 and TRBJ2-1; no reliable D call. Trimming removed 3 bases from V and 6 bases from J, with 6 bases in between. The V gene's germline CDR1 is DFQATT and CDR2 SNEGSKA (reference sequence). This CDR3 comprises 11 residues. CDR3 coding DNA: TGCAGTGCTAGCAGTATCAATGAGCAGTTCTTC. Translated, it gives CSASSINEQFF.

The chain is built from TRBV10-2 and TRBJ1-6; 8 nucleotides agree with TRBD1. After removal of 6 bases from V and 5 bases from J, the junction contained 9 bases not matched to a gene. The germline gives CDR1 WSHSY, CDR2 SAAADI. This CDR3 comprises 16 residues. CDR3 region: CASRFRETGDNSPLHF. The CDR3 region has the DNA TGCGCCAGCAGATTCCGGGAGACAGGGGATAATTCACCCCTCCACTTT.

This clone was counted between two and nine times. J is TRBJ2-2 and V is TRBV9; no reliable D call. Trimming pared 0 bases from V and 1 base from J, leaving 4 bases between. Germline V gene data show CDR1 as SGDLS and CDR2 as YYNGEE. The CDR3 totals 14 residues. CDR3 bases: TGTGCCAGCAGCGTAGTCTGGAACACCGGGGAGCTGTTTTTT. Translated: CASSVVWNTGELFF.

The chain joins TRBV5-5 to TRBJ1-2, with TRBD1 as a possible D gene (5 bases). CDR1 and CDR2 (germline): SGHKS, YYEKEE (reference sequence). The ends were cut back, 0 bases at V and 8 bases at J, with 14 bases in the middle. CDR3 size: 14 residues. The CDR3 DNA is TGTGCCAGCAGCTTGGTGGCAGACAGTAGGGGCTACACCTTC. Protein: CASSLVADSRGYTF. Full variable domain (remainder filled in from reference TRBV5-5 and TRBJ1-2): DAGVTQSPTHLIKTRGQQVTLRCSPISGHKSVSWYQQVLGQGPQFIFQYYEKEERGRGNFPDRFSARQFPNYSSELNVNALLLGDSALYLCASSLVADSRGYTFGSGTRLTVV.